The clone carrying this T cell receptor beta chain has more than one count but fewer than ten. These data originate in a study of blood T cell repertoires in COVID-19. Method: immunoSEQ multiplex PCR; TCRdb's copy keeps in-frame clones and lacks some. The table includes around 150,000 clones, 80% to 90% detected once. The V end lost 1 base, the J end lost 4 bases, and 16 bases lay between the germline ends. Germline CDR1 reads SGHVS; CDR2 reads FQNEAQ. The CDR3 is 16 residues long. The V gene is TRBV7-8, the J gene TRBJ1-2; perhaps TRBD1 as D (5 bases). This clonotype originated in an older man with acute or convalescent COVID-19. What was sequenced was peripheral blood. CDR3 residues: CASSLGSGHLGYGYTF. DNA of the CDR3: TGTGCCAGCAGCTTAGGCTCCGGACATCTCGGCTATGGCTACACCTTC.